This TCR beta chain was captured by sequencing in a study of OX40 agonist ivuxolimab in advanced cancers. Worth noting for this clone: Its antigen is as yet unknown.

Assay used: immunoSEQ multiplex PCR; TCRdb lists only in-frame clones, some missing. The table has approximately 82,000 clones, 88% seen once. The CDR3 has 14 amino acids. The germline V gene has CDR1 SNHLY and CDR2 FYNNEI. The germline V and J ends were trimmed by 5 bases and 2 bases, with 10 bases remaining between them. Whole-study results and caveats: Expanded clones tended on average to be more numerous among CD8+ T cells than CD4+. Not determined was the antigen specificity of the expanded peripheral T cells.

The sequence was obtained from an adult with an advanced solid tumor such as melanoma, head and neck, liver or kidney cancer. The input for sequencing was CD4+ or CD8+ T cells sorted from blood, taken in a trial of the OX40 agonist ivuxolimab. This chain links TRBV2 with TRBJ1-5; D gene uncertain. The CDR3 nucleotides are TGTGCCAGCAGTCTGGGAGCGGGCAATCAGCCCCAGCATTTT. Protein sequence: CASSLGAGNQPQHF.